A single sample gave rise to the 5 T cell receptor beta chains below, sequenced in a study of shared clonotypes between healthy human individuals. Assay: immunoSEQ multiplex PCR; the TCRdb copy retains only in-frame clones and omits some. The sample yields some 2.3 million clones, about 92% seen once. Sequencing was performed on naive CD4+ T cells from PBMCs. This sample's subset: CD45RA+ positively selected. These receptors all come from a man between 18 and 35 years old in good health. Some clones in this sample may be carry-over from other donors' samples.

As for this clone: Other nucleotide sequences from this sample produce the same CDR3. The chain carries TRBV28 and TRBJ1-2; D gene ambiguous. Germline V gene sequence: CDR1 MDHEN, CDR2 SYDVKM. V lost 3 bases to trimming and J lost 4 bases, with 6 bases between them. The CDR3 runs 12 residues. CDR3 sequence reads: CASSFAGYGYTF. The CDR3 coding sequence is TGTGCCAGCAGTTTTGCGGGCTATGGCTACACCTTC.

The chain's CDR3 is CASSYSPRTGVRSYNSPLHF. The DNA of the CDR3 is TGTGCCAGCAGTTATTCCCCAAGGACAGGAGTACGCTCCTATAATTCACCCCTCCACTTT. The V and J genes are TRBV6-9 and TRBJ1-6, with TRBD1 matching over 7 bases. CDR1 is MNHGY, CDR2 SVAAGI, per germline. There are 20 residues in the CDR3. Trimming removed 0 bases from V and 0 bases from J; junction bases left unmatched: 11.

CDR3 sequence: CASSQGAGGELFF. The CDR3, as DNA: TGTGCCAGCAGTCAGGGGGCTGGCGGGGAGCTGTTTTTT. V usage is TRBV2 and J usage is TRBJ2-2; 8 nucleotides line up with TRBD1. CDR1 is SNHLY and CDR2 is FYNNEI in the germline V gene. The CDR3 contains 13 residues. V shed 5 bases, J shed 7 bases, and the junction held 3 bases outside the gene matches.

This chain joins TRBV4-3 and TRBJ1-1; the match to TRBD1 covers 9 bases. Losses at the gene ends were 3 bases for V and 7 bases for J; bases not matched to a gene: 12. This CDR3 contains 16 residues. Germline CDR1 reads LGHNA; CDR2 reads YSLEER. The CDR3 DNA is TGCGCCAGCAGCCATTCCCGAACAGGGGGCGAAGGTGAAGCTTTCTTT. This sequence encodes CASSHSRTGGEGEAFF.

The rearrangement links TRBV7-2 to TRBJ2-1; D gene ambiguous. The CDR3 loop spans 16 amino acids. V was shortened by 1 base and J by 4 bases, with 14 bases between the two germline ends. CDR1 is SGHTA, CDR2 FQGNSA, per germline. The CDR3 DNA is TGTGCCAGCAGCTTAGGGCAGGCATTACTTTACAATGAGCAGTTCTTC. It translates to CASSLGQALLYNEQFF.